This passage covers 18 T cell receptor beta chains from one sample sequenced in a study of radiotherapy plus CTLA-4 blockade in lung cancer. Here immunoSEQ multiplex PCR was the method, and the copy in TCRdb shows in-frame clones only, minus some. The top ten hold approximately 7% of the sample, which has around 130,000 clones, 75% to 90% seen once. The source was peripheral blood, collected from a patient treated with radiotherapy plus ipilimumab. All receptors derive from a human donor with non-small cell lung cancer that progressed on radiotherapy plus ipilimumab.

This clone was recorded once. The CDR3 nucleotides are TGTGCCAGCAGTGTACACCCGGGCGACACTCCCCAAGAGACCCAGTACTTC. Its translation is CASSVHPGDTPQETQYF. The V call is TRBV2, the J call TRBJ2-5; D remains unclear. The germline CDR1 and CDR2 sequences are SNHLY and FYNNEI. This CDR3 has 17 amino acids. V gave up 4 bases and J gave up 1 base, with 19 bases separating them. Filled out from reference TRBV2 and TRBJ2-5, the complete variable domain reads EPEVTQTPSHQVTQMGQEVILRCVPISNHLYFYWYRQILGQKVEFLVSFYNNEISEKSEIFDDQFSVERPDGSNFTLKIRSTKLEDSAMYFCASSVHPGDTPQETQYFGPGTRLLVL.

This chain uses TRBV4-1 with TRBJ1-6; 7 bases are shared with TRBD1. The CDR3 loop spans 15 amino acids. The germline V gene encodes CDR1 MGHRA and CDR2 YSYEKL. J lost 6 bases, V lost 1 base, and 3 bases had no gene match. This chain's CDR3 is CASSQADRVNSPLHF. The DNA for the CDR3 is TGCGCCAGCAGCCAAGCTGACAGGGTTAATTCACCCCTCCACTTT.

CDR3: CASSLNRLYEQYF. Written as DNA, the CDR3 is TGTGCCAGCAGCTTAAACAGGCTCTACGAGCAGTACTTC. The chain has TRBV11-3 and TRBJ2-7; the D gene is possibly TRBD1 (5 bases). Trimming pared 2 bases from V and 3 bases from J, leaving 8 bases between. CDR3 length: 13 amino acids. CDR1 is SGHNT, CDR2 YENEEA, per germline.

The chain has TRBV7-8 and TRBJ2-1; 7 nucleotides line up with TRBD1. The CDR3 totals 15 residues. V trimming: 5 bases; J trimming: 4 bases; junction bases outside the gene matches: 8. Germline CDR1 SGHVS, CDR2 FQNEAQ. The CDR3 DNA follows: TGTGCCAGCAGCCTGGGACAGACGATGTACAATGAGCAGTTCTTC. It is translated as CASSLGQTMYNEQFF.

The chain joins TRBV11-3 to TRBJ2-3; D possibly corresponds to TRBD1 (6 bases). CDR1 is SGHNT and CDR2 is YENEEA in the germline V gene. The CDR3 extends over 13 amino acids. V lost 1 base and J 5 bases, leaving 7 bases between the germline ends. CDR3 region: CASSLGGLDTQYF. CDR3 sequence (DNA): TGTGCCAGCAGCTTAGGGGGGCTAGATACGCAGTATTTT.

The sample holds a few counts of this clone. The chain is built from TRBV4-1 and TRBJ1-2; TRBD1 might be the D (5 bases). Per germline, CDR1 MGHRA and CDR2 YSYEKL. The CDR3 contains 15 residues. Trimming removed 0 bases at V and 11 bases at J, with 19 bases between. The CDR3 DNA follows: TGCGCCAGCAGCCAAGACGCGATTGGGACGTCGCAGTACACCTTC. Amino acids: CASSQDAIGTSQYTF.

The chain uses TRBV6-5 and TRBJ1-1; D is possibly TRBD1 (6 bases). Trimming pared 6 bases from V and 7 bases from J, leaving 15 bases between. This CDR3 has 13 residues. Germline V gene lookup returns CDR1 MNHEY and CDR2 SVGAGI. The CDR3 sequence: CASRLQGLSEAFF. As DNA, the CDR3 is TGTGCCAGCAGGCTACAGGGTTTGAGTGAAGCTTTCTTT.

The chain links TRBV5-1 to TRBJ2-7, with 9 bases lining up with TRBD2. Germline V CDR1 and CDR2: SGHRS, YFSETQ. The trim removed 0 bases at V and 3 bases at J, leaving 10 bases unmatched. This CDR3 has 17 amino acids. CDR3 amino acids: CASSLGSAGGVNYEQYF. For the CDR3, the DNA is TGCGCCAGCAGCTTGGGGTCCGCGGGAGGGGTTAACTACGAGCAGTACTTC.

The CDR3 region is CASSQGAGGSYEQYF. DNA for the CDR3: TGCGCCAGCAGCCAAGGGGCGGGAGGGTCCTACGAGCAGTACTTC. The chain is built from TRBV4-3 and TRBJ2-7; 9 nucleotides agree with TRBD2. The V gene's germline CDR1 is LGHNA and CDR2 YSLEER. This CDR3 has 15 amino acids. V dropped 1 base and J dropped 1; count of bases not matched to a gene: 2.

The V and J genes are TRBV5-4 and TRBJ2-3; D unclear. This CDR3 is 12 amino acids long. V dropped 1 base and J dropped 10 bases, with 10 bases sitting between them. Looked up from germline, CDR1 is SGHNT and CDR2 is YYREEE (reference sequence). The CDR3 DNA follows: TGTGCCAGCAGCTTGTTCGCGGCGGCGCAGTATTTT. Translation: CASSLFAAAQYF.

This clone has a single count. This sequence joins TRBV9 and TRBJ1-3; the D is unclear. With 4 bases removed from V and 0 bases from J, the gap between germline ends came to 14 bases. The CDR3 is made up of 16 amino acids. From germline, CDR1 is SGDLS and CDR2 YYNGEE. The CDR3 loop reads CASSPRLGVSGNTIYF. For the CDR3, the DNA is TGTGCCAGCAGCCCGAGACTAGGAGTCTCTGGAAACACCATATATTTT.

The chain has TRBV12-5 and TRBJ2-3, with D hard to call. Germline-derived CDR1 and CDR2 are LGHNT and FRNRAP. Between the trimmed V and J ends, which lost 1 base and 2 bases, there was a span of 7 bases. This CDR3 has 14 amino acids. The CDR3 region has the DNA TGTGCTAGTGGTTTGGATCTTCCCACAGATACGCAGTATTTT. Its translation: CASGLDLPTDTQYF.

This clone has a single count. The chain couples TRBV5-1 to TRBJ2-7, with D possibly being TRBD1 (6 bases). V was clipped by 4 bases and J by 1 base, with 18 bases between them. Per the germline V gene, CDR1 is SGHRS and CDR2 is YFSETQ. The CDR3 extends over 16 amino acids. The CDR3 DNA is TGCGCCAGCAGCCTTTTGCGGACAGCCGATTCCTACGAGCAGTACTTC. It codes for CASSLLRTADSYEQYF.

The chain recombines TRBV11-3 with TRBJ2-2; D possibly corresponds to TRBD2 (6 bases). The CDR3 contains 16 residues. Germline CDR1 and CDR2: SGHNT and YENEEA. Trimming left V 5 bases short and J 0 bases short, with 13 bases between. CDR3 DNA sequence: TGTGCCAGCAGCCCGGGGACTTCGGCGAACACCGGGGAGCTGTTTTTT. Its translation is CASSPGTSANTGELFF.

The chain is built from TRBV6-5 and TRBJ1-2; D may be TRBD1 (5 bases). V lost 2 bases, J lost 3 bases, and 13 bases lay in between. The germline V gene has CDR1 MNHEY and CDR2 SVGAGI. The CDR3 extends over 15 amino acids. The CDR3 protein is CASSYVGAGDYGYTF. CDR3 bases: TGTGCCAGCAGTTACGTTGGGGCCGGGGACTATGGCTACACCTTC.

The rearrangement joins TRBV25-1 to TRBJ1-2; D perhaps matches TRBD1 (5 bases). Germline V gene sequence: CDR1 MGHDK, CDR2 SYGVNS. The CDR3 is 14 amino acids. V was shortened by 1 base and J by 4 bases, with 10 bases between the two germline ends. The CDR3 DNA reads as TGTGCCAGCAGTGAATTTGGGGGTACCTATGGCTACACCTTC. Protein product: CASSEFGGTYGYTF.

The count of this clone is one. This chain links TRBV6-5 with TRBJ2-7, with 9 bases aligning to TRBD2. Per the germline V gene, CDR1 is MNHEY and CDR2 is SVGAGI. The CDR3 is made up of 14 amino acids. V shed 2 bases and J 3 bases; nucleotides not matched to a gene: 2. The CDR3 sequence is CASSYGLARYEQYF. CDR3 nucleotides: TGTGCCAGCAGTTACGGACTAGCGCGCTACGAGCAGTACTTC.

As for this clone: The same CDR3 also results from other DNA sequences found in this sample. This chain connects TRBV5-1 to TRBJ1-3; 7 nucleotides agree with TRBD1. CDR1 is SGHRS and CDR2 is YFSETQ in the germline V gene. Trimming removed 4 bases from V and 1 base from J; junction bases left unmatched: 2. This CDR3 spans 14 amino acids. The CDR3 spells CASSPGGSGNTIYF. In DNA, the CDR3 is TGCGCCAGCAGCCCAGGGGGTTCTGGAAACACCATATATTTT.